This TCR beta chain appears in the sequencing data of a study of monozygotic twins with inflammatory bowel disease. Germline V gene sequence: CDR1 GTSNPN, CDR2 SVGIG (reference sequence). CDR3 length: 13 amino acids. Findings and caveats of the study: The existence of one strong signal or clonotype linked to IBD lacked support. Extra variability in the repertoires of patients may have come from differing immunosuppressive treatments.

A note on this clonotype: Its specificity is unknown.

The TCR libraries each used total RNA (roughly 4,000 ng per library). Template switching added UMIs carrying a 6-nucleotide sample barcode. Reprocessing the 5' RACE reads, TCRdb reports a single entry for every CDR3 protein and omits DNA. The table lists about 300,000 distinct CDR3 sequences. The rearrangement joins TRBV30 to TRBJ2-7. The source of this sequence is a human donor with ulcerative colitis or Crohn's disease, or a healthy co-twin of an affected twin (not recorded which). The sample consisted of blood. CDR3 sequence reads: CAWRRSVAYEQYF.